The 32 T cell receptor beta chains given below trace back to one sample, sequenced in a study of OX40 agonist ivuxolimab in advanced cancers. Produced via immunoSEQ multiplex PCR; TCRdb's table is partial and in-frame only. The sample lists fewer than 60,000 clones, 81% occurring once. The sample was CD4+ or CD8+ T cells sorted from blood, taken in a trial of the OX40 agonist ivuxolimab. Every receptor here comes from an adult with an advanced solid tumor such as melanoma, head and neck, liver or kidney cancer.

The V gene is TRBV19, the J gene TRBJ2-6, with D possibly matching TRBD2 (6 bases). V shed 2 bases and J shed 2 bases, with 7 bases lying between them. There are 15 residues in the CDR3. The V gene's germline CDR1 is LNHDA and CDR2 SQIVND (reference sequence). DNA for the CDR3: TGTGCCAGTAGTATATGGGGGGCTGGGGCCAACGTCCTGACTTTC. Translated, it gives CASSIWGAGANVLTF.

This chain joins TRBV5-1 and TRBJ2-5; 9 bases match TRBD2. V was pared by 0 bases and J by 1 base, with 4 bases of the junction left unmatched. Germline loops: CDR1 SGHRS, CDR2 YFSETQ. The CDR3 spans 16 residues. The CDR3 region has the DNA TGCGCCAGCAGCTTGGGGGCTAGCGGGGCCCAAGAGACCCAGTACTTC. This translates into CASSLGASGAQETQYF.

V is TRBV5-6 and J is TRBJ1-1; a weak D match, TRBD1 (6 bases). The CDR3 extends over 14 amino acids. Germline-derived CDR1 and CDR2 are SGHDT and YYEEEE. V was shortened by 7 bases and J by 0 bases, with 13 bases between the two germline ends. In DNA form, the CDR3 reads TGTGCCAGCCGATCTGGACAGCTGAACACTGAAGCTTTCTTT. Its protein product is CASRSGQLNTEAFF.

The chain employs TRBV18 and TRBJ1-1; D is unresolved. The CDR3 loop spans 14 amino acids. Trimming took 1 base from V and 4 from J, leaving 10 bases between them. Germline-derived CDR1 and CDR2 are KGHSH and LQKENI. In DNA, the CDR3 is TGTGCCAGCTCACCACGGGATTTGATCACTGAAGCTTTCTTT. Translated, it gives CASSPRDLITEAFF.

The rearrangement uses TRBV10-3 and TRBJ2-5; 8 nucleotides match TRBD1. The length of the CDR3 is 13 residues. V gave up 9 bases and J gave up 7 bases; unmatched junction bases: 10. In germline, CDR1 is ENHRY, CDR2 SYGVKD. CDR3 coding DNA: TGTGCCATGAGGGGACAGGACCTAAGGACCCAGTACTTC. Translated: CAMRGQDLRTQYF.

This chain links TRBV6-1 with TRBJ2-7; D uncertain. This CDR3 contains 15 residues. V was shortened by 1 base and J by 0 bases, with 10 bases between the two germline ends. Germline V gene data show CDR1 as MNHNS and CDR2 as SASEGT. The CDR3 bases are TGTGCCAGCAGTGAAGACCGATCGGACTCCTACGAGCAGTACTTC. This gives the protein CASSEDRSDSYEQYF.

CDR3 bases: TGTGCCAGCAGTCTAAAGCCTGGCGGGGGGGCCGCGGGTGGTGGGGATACGCAGTATTTT. Translating gives CASSLKPGGGAAGGGDTQYF. The chain links TRBV2 to TRBJ2-3; 9 positions agree with TRBD2. V lost 5 bases and J lost 6; bases outside the gene matches: 24. Germline CDR1 is SNHLY and CDR2 is FYNNEI. The CDR3 extends over 20 amino acids.

V is TRBV28 and J is TRBJ1-2; 9 bases match TRBD1. The junction had 2 bases not matched to a gene; V was cut back by 5 bases and J by 1 base. The CDR3 covers 14 residues. CDR1 and CDR2 from the germline V gene are MDHEN and SYDVKM. CDR3 sequence: CASSTGGDNYGYTF. CDR3 nucleotides: TGTGCCAGCAGTACAGGGGGCGATAACTATGGCTACACCTTC.

J is TRBJ2-7 and V is TRBV19; perhaps D is TRBD1 or TRBD2 (6 bases each). This CDR3 has 18 residues. Germline assignment: CDR1 LNHDA and CDR2 SQIVND (reference sequence). Trimming removed 3 bases from V and 2 bases from J, with 23 bases in between. CDR3 in DNA: TGTGCCAGTAGTATGGCGATCCCATCGGGGGCACACACCTACGAGCAGTACTTC. Its protein product is CASSMAIPSGAHTYEQYF. Full variable domain (remainder filled in from reference TRBV19 and TRBJ2-7): DGGITQSPKYLFRKEGQNVTLSCEQNLNHDAMYWYRQDPGQGLRLIYYSQIVNDFQKGDIAEGYSVSREKKESFPLTVTSAQKNPTAFYLCASSMAIPSGAHTYEQYFGPGTRLTVT.

The rearrangement links TRBV12-5 to TRBJ1-2; D is possibly TRBD1 (6 bases). The V and J ends lost 4 bases and 5 bases respectively, with 17 bases between them. CDR1 and CDR2 from the germline V gene are LGHNT and FRNRAP. CDR3 length: 15 residues. CDR3 DNA sequence: TGTGCTAGTGGTTCCCCAGGGGCAGGGAATTATGGCTACACCTTC. It codes for CASGSPGAGNYGYTF.

This clone has more than one count but fewer than ten. The chain links TRBV5-5 to TRBJ2-3; D remains ambiguous. The CDR3 covers 16 residues. The germline V gene encodes CDR1 SGHKS and CDR2 YYEKEE (reference sequence). V was shortened by 3 bases and J by 1 base, with 15 bases between the two germline ends. CDR3 protein: CASSSGPSVGTDTQYF. The CDR3 region has the DNA TGTGCCAGCAGCTCGGGCCCAAGCGTAGGCACAGATACGCAGTATTTT. Full variable domain (missing parts from reference TRBV5-5 and TRBJ2-3): DAGVTQSPTHLIKTRGQQVTLRCSPISGHKSVSWYQQVLGQGPQFIFQYYEKEERGRGNFPDRFSARQFPNYSSELNVNALLLGDSALYLCASSSGPSVGTDTQYFGPGTRLTVL.

The chain is built from TRBV18 and TRBJ2-4; 9 bases are a match to TRBD2. The CDR3 length is 13 residues. Germline V CDR1 and CDR2: KGHSH, LQKENI. Germline trimming cut 2 bases from V and 15 bases from J; bases unmatched to any gene: 8. The CDR3 reads CASSPESSGGLYF. The DNA for the CDR3 is TGTGCCAGCTCACCAGAGAGTAGCGGGGGCCTGTACTTC.

V is TRBV5-4 and J is TRBJ2-5, with D perhaps matching TRBD1 (6 bases). V lost 4 bases and J lost 4, with 14 bases in between. The length of the CDR3 is 14 residues. Germline assignment: CDR1 SGHNT and CDR2 YYREEE (reference sequence). CDR3 in DNA: TGTGCCAGCAGCGCCGAGGGACAACCAGAGACCCAGTACTTC. Translated, it gives CASSAEGQPETQYF.

This chain links TRBV5-4 with TRBJ1-1; D is unclear. V lost 0 bases and J lost 0, with 12 bases in between. Germline CDR1 SGHNT, CDR2 YYREEE (reference sequence). The CDR3 is 16 residues long. The CDR3 DNA sequence: TGTGCCAGCAGCTTGGCCGAGAGGGTCATGAACACTGAAGCTTTCTTT. Protein: CASSLAERVMNTEAFF.

This chain joins TRBV19 and TRBJ2-1; TRBD1 matches at 7 bases. Germline V gene lookup returns CDR1 LNHDA and CDR2 SQIVND (reference sequence). The junction had 5 bases not matched to a gene; V was cut back by 4 bases and J by 2 bases. This CDR3 contains 15 residues. DNA for the CDR3: TGTGCCAGTAGTAACCAAGGACAGGCCTACAATGAGCAGTTCTTC. Amino acids: CASSNQGQAYNEQFF. Combining the CDR3 with reference TRBV19 and TRBJ2-1 gives the whole variable domain DGGITQSPKYLFRKEGQNVTLSCEQNLNHDAMYWYRQDPGQGLRLIYYSQIVNDFQKGDIAEGYSVSREKKESFPLTVTSAQKNPTAFYLCASSNQGQAYNEQFFGPGTRLTVL.

The V call is TRBV6-5, the J call TRBJ1-6; D perhaps matches TRBD1 (5 bases). V lost 5 bases, J lost 9 bases, and 17 bases lay in between. Per germline, CDR1 MNHEY and CDR2 SVGAGI. The CDR3 is 15 amino acids. The CDR3 loop reads CASSRPGRDASPLHF. The CDR3 region has the DNA TGTGCCAGCAGTCGCCCGGGACGGGACGCTTCACCCCTCCACTTT.

This clone was counted between two and nine times. The chain employs TRBV19 and TRBJ2-2, with D perhaps being TRBD1 or TRBD2 (5 bases each). This CDR3 is built from 13 residues. Per the germline V gene, CDR1 is LNHDA and CDR2 is SQIVND (reference sequence). V dropped 3 bases and J dropped 6 bases, with 8 bases sitting between them. CDR3 nucleotide sequence: TGTGCCAGTAGTATGTGGGGGTCCGGGGAGCTGTTTTTT. Residues: CASSMWGSGELFF.

Relative to its sample, this clone is medium-sized. CDR3 sequence: CAISEFGEQYF. The CDR3 coding sequence is TGTGCCATCAGTGAGTTCGGCGAGCAGTACTTC. The chain has TRBV10-3 and TRBJ2-7; D call uncertain. V lost 1 base to trimming and J lost 6 bases, with 4 bases between them. The CDR3 sequence is 11 residues long. Per the germline V gene, CDR1 is ENHRY and CDR2 is SYGVKD.

This chain connects TRBV5-6 to TRBJ1-1; D unresolved. This CDR3 has 13 residues. The germline CDR1 and CDR2 sequences are SGHDT and YYEEEE. Deletions cut 4 bases from V and 5 bases from J, with 12 bases between. This chain's CDR3 is CASSLIIGTEAFF. In DNA, the CDR3 is TGTGCCAGCAGCCTAATCATCGGGACTGAAGCTTTCTTT.

The CDR3 DNA reads as TGCGCCAGCAGCCCCGCCCGAGACTTCTACTACGAGCAGTACTTC. Residues: CASSPARDFYYEQYF. The chain carries TRBV5-1 and TRBJ2-7; the D is unclear. Germline CDR1 SGHRS, CDR2 YFSETQ. The V end lost 4 bases, the J end lost 3 bases, and 17 bases lay between the germline ends. This CDR3 spans 15 amino acids.

The chain joins TRBV7-2 to TRBJ1-5, with D perhaps TRBD1 (5 bases). V was pared by 5 bases and J by 0 bases, with 8 bases between. The germline V gene has CDR1 SGHTA and CDR2 FQGNSA. There are 14 residues in the CDR3. Here the CDR3 reads CASSRDVSNQPQHF. The CDR3 bases are TGTGCCAGCAGCCGGGACGTTAGCAATCAGCCCCAGCATTTT.

The chain is built from TRBV27 and TRBJ2-3, with TRBD1 matching 8 bases. The CDR3 spans 16 residues. CDR1 is MNHEY and CDR2 is SMNVEV in the germline V gene (reference sequence). Trimming at V came to 4 bases and at J to 0 bases, leaving 6 bases not matched to a gene. CDR3 in amino acids: CASSSGTGSSTDTQYF. For the CDR3, the DNA is TGTGCCAGCAGTTCAGGGACAGGTTCTAGCACAGATACGCAGTATTTT.

This clone was counted between two and nine times. This chain uses TRBV9 with TRBJ1-1; 9 bases align to TRBD1. V trimming: 3 bases; J trimming: 1 base; junction bases outside the gene matches: 10. Germline CDR1 reads SGDLS; CDR2 reads YYNGEE. CDR3 length: 17 amino acids. The CDR3 DNA sequence: TGTGCCAGCAGCGACCAACAGGGGGCAAATCCGAACACTGAAGCTTTCTTT. Its protein is CASSDQQGANPNTEAFF.

This chain connects TRBV7-9 to TRBJ2-3, with TRBD2 matching over 7 bases. Trimming removed 4 bases from V and 0 bases from J; junction bases left unmatched: 7. This CDR3 is 16 amino acids long. Germline V gene sequence: CDR1 SEHNR, CDR2 FQNEAQ (reference sequence). In nucleotides, the CDR3 is TGTGCCAGCAGCTCCCCTGGGGGAGGGAGCACAGATACGCAGTATTTT. Translating it yields CASSSPGGGSTDTQYF.

This clone was observed once. This chain connects TRBV5-1 to TRBJ1-2, with TRBD1 matching 7 bases. CDR3 size: 15 residues. Germline V gives CDR1 SGHRS, CDR2 YFSETQ. The junction had 4 bases not matched to a gene; V was cut back by 0 bases and J by 2 bases. CDR3 sequence (DNA): TGCGCCAGCAGCTTGGGAGGGGGCTCCAACTATGGCTACACCTTC. Translation: CASSLGGGSNYGYTF.

This clone was found a few times. The rearrangement links TRBV6-5 to TRBJ1-1; maybe TRBD1 (5 bases). CDR1 and CDR2 (germline): MNHEY, SVGAGI. V lost 6 bases, J lost 11 bases, and 16 bases lay in between. The CDR3 contains 12 residues. The CDR3 protein is CASRRDRHEAFF. CDR3 nucleotides: TGTGCCAGCAGGAGGGACCGTCATGAGGCTTTCTTT.

V gene TRBV2 combines with J gene TRBJ1-3, with TRBD1 identical over 9 bases. Looked up from germline, CDR1 is SNHLY and CDR2 is FYNNEI. The CDR3 has 16 residues. Trimming at V came to 4 bases and at J to 1 base, leaving 5 bases not matched to a gene. The CDR3, as DNA: TGTGCCAGCAGTGGGGGGACAGGGCGGTCTGGAAACACCATATATTTT. This encodes CASSGGTGRSGNTIYF. Drawing the rest from reference TRBV2 and TRBJ1-3, the complete variable domain is EPEVTQTPSHQVTQMGQEVILRCVPISNHLYFYWYRQILGQKVEFLVSFYNNEISEKSEIFDDQFSVERPDGSNFTLKIRSTKLEDSAMYFCASSGGTGRSGNTIYFGEGSWLTVV.

The chain is built from TRBV27 and TRBJ2-3; 9 bases fit TRBD1. This CDR3 is built from 17 residues. The ends lost 3 bases at V and 1 base at J; junction bases unmatched: 8. The germline gives CDR1 MNHEY, CDR2 SMNVEV (reference sequence). Here the CDR3 reads CASSFLTGGRGTDTQYF. The CDR3 DNA sequence: TGTGCCAGCAGTTTCCTAACAGGGGGCCGAGGCACAGATACGCAGTATTTT.

The table lists this clone with a count of one. V is TRBV5-4 and J is TRBJ2-7, with a tentative D call TRBD2 (7 bases). The V end lost 4 bases, the J end lost 4 bases, and 21 bases lay between the germline ends. Per the germline V gene, CDR1 is SGHNT and CDR2 is YYREEE (reference sequence). There are 16 residues in the CDR3. The CDR3 DNA is TGTGCCAGCAGCAATGGGGGGGGCGGTCGTGGTTACGAGCAGTACTTC. This sequence encodes CASSNGGGGRGYEQYF.

The table lists this clone with a count of one. The V and J genes are TRBV5-1 and TRBJ2-7; the match to TRBD2 covers 12 bases. J was trimmed by 4 bases and V by 4 bases; bases with no gene match: 6. CDR1 is SGHRS and CDR2 is YFSETQ in the germline V gene. The CDR3 contains 15 residues. The CDR3 spells CASSPQTSGGYEQYF. The CDR3 DNA follows: TGCGCCAGCAGCCCCCAGACTAGCGGGGGTTACGAGCAGTACTTC.

The chain employs TRBV7-9 and TRBJ2-5; maybe TRBD2 (6 bases). This CDR3 contains 14 residues. Trimming stripped 3 bases from V and 5 bases from J, with 13 bases between. Germline V gene lookup returns CDR1 SEHNR and CDR2 FQNEAQ (reference sequence). CDR3 residues: CASSFGGSTETQYF. In DNA, the CDR3 is TGTGCCAGCAGCTTCGGAGGGTCAACGGAGACCCAGTACTTC. Full variable domain (rest looked up from reference TRBV7-9 and TRBJ2-5): DTGVSQNPRHKITKRGQNVTFRCDPISEHNRLYWYRQTLGQGPEFLTYFQNEAQLEKSRLLSDRFSAERPKGSFSTLEIQRTEQGDSAMYLCASSFGGSTETQYFGPGTRLLVL.

The chain joins TRBV5-1 to TRBJ2-1; 9 positions match TRBD1. Germline lookup yields CDR1 SGHRS and CDR2 YFSETQ. This CDR3 is 14 amino acids long. V shed 3 bases and J 5 bases; nucleotides not matched to a gene: 3. DNA of the CDR3: TGCGCCAGCAGCTGGACAGGGGTGGACAATGAGCAGTTCTTC. It codes for CASSWTGVDNEQFF.